The sequence of this T cell receptor beta chain was determined in a study of blood T cell repertoires in COVID-19. Study-level background: Spain, Italy and the United States supplied samples that represented acute and convalescent COVID-19.

CDR3 length equals 16 residues. In germline, CDR1 is GTSNPN, CDR2 SVGIG (reference sequence). Trimming left V 1 base short and J 0 bases short, with 12 bases between. The assay was immunoSEQ multiplex PCR, and TCRdb's table has in-frame clones only and misses some. The data show fewer than 300,000 clones, 88% seen once. Sequenced: peripheral blood. The TCR comes from a woman aged 40 to 49 who had recovered from COVID-19. J is TRBJ2-2 and V is TRBV30, with a tentative D call TRBD2 (7 bases). The CDR3 DNA reads TGTGCCTGGAGTGGTTGGGGGGGCGCGAACACCGGGGAGCTGTTTTTT. Protein sequence: CAWSGWGGANTGELFF. Complete variable domain (other parts from reference TRBV30 and TRBJ2-2): SQTIHQWPATLVQPVGSPLSLECTVEGTSNPNLYWYRQAAGRGLQLLFYSVGIGQISSEVPQNLSASRPQDRQFILSSKKLLLSDSGFYLCAWSGWGGANTGELFFGEGSRLTVL.